The rows below give T cell receptor beta chains drawn from one sample of a study of shared clonotypes between healthy human individuals. Clones were sequenced by immunoSEQ multiplex PCR, and TCRdb holds only the in-frame ones, with some missing. Here the sample spans fewer than 850,000 clones, 60% to 80% being singletons. Sample: memory CD4+ T cells sorted from blood. The receptors were gathered from a young woman in good health. CDR3s include the opening cysteine and the closing phenylalanine or tryptophan. A D gene is named only where the DNA matches it firmly. Some rows have no size entry. The others give once, few or many, or a class for an expanded clone.

J gene: TRBJ1-5
V gene: TRBV19
D gene: -
clone size: -
CDR3 protein: CASSIEETNQPQHF
CDR3 DNA: TGTGCCAGTAGTATAGAGGAGACGAATCAGCCCCAGCATTTT

J gene: TRBJ2-3
V gene: TRBV9
D gene: -
clone size: -
CDR3 protein: CASSVGLWRDTQYF
CDR3 DNA: TGTGCCAGCAGCGTAGGTCTCTGGAGAGATACGCAGTATTTT

J gene: TRBJ2-7
V gene: TRBV7-9
D gene: -
clone size: few
CDR3 protein: CASSLQGNSYEQYF
CDR3 DNA: TGTGCCAGCAGCCTTCAGGGGAACTCCTACGAGCAGTACTTC

J gene: TRBJ2-5
V gene: TRBV5-1
D gene: TRBD1
clone size: -
CDR3 protein: CASSPGDRQETQYF
CDR3 DNA: TGCGCCAGCAGCCCGGGGGACAGGCAAGAGACCCAGTACTTC

J gene: TRBJ2-3
V gene: TRBV29-1
D gene: TRBD1
clone size: -
CDR3 protein: CSVHRDSGTDTQYF
CDR3 DNA: TGCAGCGTACACCGGGACAGTGGCACAGATACGCAGTATTTT

J gene: TRBJ2-7
V gene: TRBV2
D gene: TRBD1
clone size: -
CDR3 protein: CASMGTVYEQYF
CDR3 DNA: TGTGCCAGCATGGGGACAGTCTACGAGCAGTACTTC

J gene: TRBJ1-3
V gene: TRBV6-6
D gene: -
clone size: -
CDR3 protein: CASSFQGSGNTIYF
CDR3 DNA: TGTGCCAGCAGTTTCCAGGGGTCTGGAAACACCATATATTTT

J gene: TRBJ2-5
V gene: TRBV28
D gene: -
clone size: -
CDR3 protein: CASSRPSFETQYF
CDR3 DNA: TGTGCCAGCAGTCGCCCTTCGTTTGAGACCCAGTACTTC

J gene: TRBJ2-7
V gene: TRBV29-1
D gene: -
clone size: -
CDR3 protein: CSARTARYEQYF
CDR3 DNA: TGCAGCGCACGGACAGCCCGCTACGAGCAGTACTTC

J gene: TRBJ2-7
V gene: TRBV6-6
D gene: -
clone size: few
CDR3 protein: CASSYRAEGYEQYF
CDR3 DNA: TGTGCCAGCAGTTATAGAGCGGAGGGCTACGAGCAGTACTTC

J gene: TRBJ2-3
V gene: TRBV30
D gene: TRBD1
clone size: -
CDR3 protein: CAWSPGTGTDTQYF
CDR3 DNA: TGTGCCTGGAGTCCCGGGACAGGCACAGATACGCAGTATTTT

J gene: TRBJ2-1
V gene: TRBV5-5
D gene: -
clone size: -
CDR3 protein: CASSWMPTNEQFF
CDR3 DNA: TGTGCCAGCAGCTGGATGCCTACCAATGAGCAGTTCTTC

J gene: TRBJ1-1
V gene: TRBV7-9
D gene: -
clone size: once
CDR3 protein: CASSFTAYTEAFF
CDR3 DNA: TGTGCCAGCAGCTTCACAGCGTACACTGAAGCTTTCTTT

J gene: TRBJ2-5
V gene: TRBV19
D gene: -
clone size: -
CDR3 protein: CATASKGLGQETQYF
CDR3 DNA: TGTGCCACCGCCTCCAAGGGTCTAGGGCAAGAGACCCAGTACTTC

J gene: TRBJ1-4
V gene: TRBV5-1
D gene: TRBD1
clone size: -
CDR3 protein: CASSLGDRDGEKLFF
CDR3 DNA: TGCGCCAGCAGCTTGGGGGACAGGGACGGTGAAAAACTGTTTTTT

J gene: TRBJ1-5
V gene: TRBV19
D gene: TRBD1
clone size: -
CDR3 protein: CASSLSGTGGLSNQPQHF
CDR3 DNA: TGTGCCAGTAGTCTATCCGGGACAGGGGGCCTTTCAAATCAGCCCCAGCATTTT